The clone carrying this TCR beta chain has a single count. This entry is derived from a study of OX40 agonist ivuxolimab in advanced cancers. The CDR3 has 15 residues. V dropped 5 bases and J dropped 0 bases, with 11 bases sitting between them. Germline values: CDR1 MGHRA, CDR2 YSYEKL. Generated by immunoSEQ multiplex PCR, the TCRdb table keeps only in-frame clones and is missing some. The sample holds about 20,000 clones, over 65% seen once. The sample here was CD4+ or CD8+ T cells sorted from blood, taken in a trial of the OX40 agonist ivuxolimab. The chain links TRBV4-1 to TRBJ2-1; D ambiguous. This receptor was identified in an adult with an advanced solid tumor such as melanoma, head and neck, liver or kidney cancer. CDR3 coding DNA: TGCGCCAGCAGCATAGGCACAAGCTCCTACAATGAGCAGTTCTTC. Translated: CASSIGTSSYNEQFF.